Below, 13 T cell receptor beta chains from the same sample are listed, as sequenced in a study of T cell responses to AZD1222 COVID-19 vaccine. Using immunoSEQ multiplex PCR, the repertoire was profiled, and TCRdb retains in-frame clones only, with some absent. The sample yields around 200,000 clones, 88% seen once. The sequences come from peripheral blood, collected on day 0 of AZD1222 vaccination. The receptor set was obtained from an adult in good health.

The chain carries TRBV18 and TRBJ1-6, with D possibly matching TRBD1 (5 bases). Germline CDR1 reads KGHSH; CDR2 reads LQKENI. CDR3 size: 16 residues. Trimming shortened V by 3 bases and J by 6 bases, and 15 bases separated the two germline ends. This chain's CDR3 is CASSPQAGSFNSPLHF. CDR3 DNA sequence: TGTGCCAGCTCACCCCAGGCAGGGAGCTTTAATTCACCCCTCCACTTT. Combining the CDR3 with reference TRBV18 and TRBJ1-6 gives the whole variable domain NAGVMQNPRHLVRRRGQEARLRCSPMKGHSHVYWYRQLPEEGLKFMVYLQKENIIDESGMPKERFSAEFPKEGPSILRIQQVVRGDSAAYFCASSPQAGSFNSPLHFGNGTRLTVT.

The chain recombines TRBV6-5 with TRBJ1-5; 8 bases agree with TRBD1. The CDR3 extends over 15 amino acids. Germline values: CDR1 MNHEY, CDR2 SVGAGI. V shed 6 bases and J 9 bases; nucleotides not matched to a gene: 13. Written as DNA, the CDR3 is TGTGCCAGCAGGCCCACAGGGGGGGTTGGTCTGCCCCAGCATTTT. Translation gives CASRPTGGVGLPQHF.

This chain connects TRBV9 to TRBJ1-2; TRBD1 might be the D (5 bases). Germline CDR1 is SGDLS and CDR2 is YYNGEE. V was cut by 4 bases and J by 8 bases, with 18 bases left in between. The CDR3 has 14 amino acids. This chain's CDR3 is CASSFQVESGGYTF. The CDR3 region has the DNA TGTGCCAGCAGCTTCCAAGTGGAGTCAGGGGGCTACACCTTC.

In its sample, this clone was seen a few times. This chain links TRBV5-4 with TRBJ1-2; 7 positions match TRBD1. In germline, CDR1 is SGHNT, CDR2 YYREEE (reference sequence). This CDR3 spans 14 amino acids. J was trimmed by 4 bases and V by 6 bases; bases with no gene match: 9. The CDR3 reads CASTVDRAGYGYTF. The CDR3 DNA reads TGTGCCAGCACCGTCGACAGGGCGGGCTATGGCTACACCTTC.

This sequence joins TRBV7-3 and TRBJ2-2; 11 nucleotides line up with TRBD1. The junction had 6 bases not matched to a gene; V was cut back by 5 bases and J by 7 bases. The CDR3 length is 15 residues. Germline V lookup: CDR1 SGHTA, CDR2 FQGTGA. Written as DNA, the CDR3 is TGTGCCAGCAGCGTCGGACAGGGGGCAGGCGGGGAGCTGTTTTTT. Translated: CASSVGQGAGGELFF.

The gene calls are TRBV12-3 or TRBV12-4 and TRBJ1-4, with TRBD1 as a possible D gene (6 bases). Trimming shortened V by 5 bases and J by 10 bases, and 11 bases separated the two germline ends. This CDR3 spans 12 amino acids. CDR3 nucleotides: TGTGCCAGCAGTACGAGGGGGGGAAAACTGTTTTTT. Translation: CASSTRGGKLFF.

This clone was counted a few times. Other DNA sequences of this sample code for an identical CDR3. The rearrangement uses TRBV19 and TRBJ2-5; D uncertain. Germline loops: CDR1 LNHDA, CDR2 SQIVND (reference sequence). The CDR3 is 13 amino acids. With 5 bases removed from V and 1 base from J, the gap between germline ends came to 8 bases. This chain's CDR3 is CASSGSGQETQYF. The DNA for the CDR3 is TGTGCCAGTAGTGGGTCGGGCCAAGAGACCCAGTACTTC.

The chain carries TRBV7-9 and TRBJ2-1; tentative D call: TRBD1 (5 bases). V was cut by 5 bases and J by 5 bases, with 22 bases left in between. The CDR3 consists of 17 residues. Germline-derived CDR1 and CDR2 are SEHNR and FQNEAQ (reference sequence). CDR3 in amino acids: CASSVGVARSQNNEQFF. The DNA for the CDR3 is TGTGCCAGCAGCGTAGGGGTAGCCCGATCTCAAAACAATGAGCAGTTCTTC.

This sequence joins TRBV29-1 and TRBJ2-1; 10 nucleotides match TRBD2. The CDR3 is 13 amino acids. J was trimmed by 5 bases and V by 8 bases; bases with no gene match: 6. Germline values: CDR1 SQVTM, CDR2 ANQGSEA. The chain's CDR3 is CSTGGLANNEQFF. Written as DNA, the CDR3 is TGCAGCACGGGGGGACTAGCGAACAATGAGCAGTTCTTC.

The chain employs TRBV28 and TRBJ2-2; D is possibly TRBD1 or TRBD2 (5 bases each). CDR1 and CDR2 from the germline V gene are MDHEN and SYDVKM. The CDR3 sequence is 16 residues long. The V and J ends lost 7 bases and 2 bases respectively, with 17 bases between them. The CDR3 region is CASKTPGRRNTGELFF. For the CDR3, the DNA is TGTGCCAGCAAAACTCCGGGACGGAGAAACACCGGGGAGCTGTTTTTT.

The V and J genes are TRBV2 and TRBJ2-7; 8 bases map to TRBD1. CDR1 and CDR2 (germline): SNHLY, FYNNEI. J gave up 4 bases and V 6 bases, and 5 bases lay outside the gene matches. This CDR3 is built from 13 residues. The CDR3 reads CASRPQGAYEQYF. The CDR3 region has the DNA TGTGCCAGCAGGCCCCAGGGGGCATACGAGCAGTACTTC.

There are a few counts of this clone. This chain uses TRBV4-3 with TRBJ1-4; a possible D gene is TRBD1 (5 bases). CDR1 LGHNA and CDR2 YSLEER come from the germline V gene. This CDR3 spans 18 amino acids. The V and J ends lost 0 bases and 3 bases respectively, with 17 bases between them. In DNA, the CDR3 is TGCGCCAGCAGCCAAGATCTTGGTGGAGGGGAGGCTAATGAAAAACTGTTTTTT. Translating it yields CASSQDLGGGEANEKLFF.

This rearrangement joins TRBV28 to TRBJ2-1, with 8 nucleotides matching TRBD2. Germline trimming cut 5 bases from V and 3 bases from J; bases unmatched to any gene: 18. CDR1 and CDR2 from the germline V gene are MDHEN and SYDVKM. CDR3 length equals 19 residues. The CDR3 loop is CASSPLLSGERGNYNEQFF. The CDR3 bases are TGTGCCAGCAGTCCCCTACTTAGCGGGGAGCGAGGTAACTACAATGAGCAGTTCTTC.